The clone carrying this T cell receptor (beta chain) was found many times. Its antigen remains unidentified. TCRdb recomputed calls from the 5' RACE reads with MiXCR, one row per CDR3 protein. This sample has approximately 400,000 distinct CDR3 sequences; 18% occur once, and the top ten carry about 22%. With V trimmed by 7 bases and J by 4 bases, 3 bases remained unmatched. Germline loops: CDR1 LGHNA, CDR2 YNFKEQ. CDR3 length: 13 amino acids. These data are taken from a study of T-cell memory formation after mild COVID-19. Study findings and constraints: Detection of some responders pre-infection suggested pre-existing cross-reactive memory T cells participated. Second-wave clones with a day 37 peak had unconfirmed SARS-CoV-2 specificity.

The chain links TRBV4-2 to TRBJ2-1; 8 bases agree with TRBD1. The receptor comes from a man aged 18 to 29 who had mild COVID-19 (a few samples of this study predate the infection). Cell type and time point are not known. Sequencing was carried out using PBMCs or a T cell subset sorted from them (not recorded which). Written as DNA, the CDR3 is TGTGCCAGCAACCGGGACAGGTACAATGAGCAGTTCTTC. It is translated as CASNRDRYNEQFF.